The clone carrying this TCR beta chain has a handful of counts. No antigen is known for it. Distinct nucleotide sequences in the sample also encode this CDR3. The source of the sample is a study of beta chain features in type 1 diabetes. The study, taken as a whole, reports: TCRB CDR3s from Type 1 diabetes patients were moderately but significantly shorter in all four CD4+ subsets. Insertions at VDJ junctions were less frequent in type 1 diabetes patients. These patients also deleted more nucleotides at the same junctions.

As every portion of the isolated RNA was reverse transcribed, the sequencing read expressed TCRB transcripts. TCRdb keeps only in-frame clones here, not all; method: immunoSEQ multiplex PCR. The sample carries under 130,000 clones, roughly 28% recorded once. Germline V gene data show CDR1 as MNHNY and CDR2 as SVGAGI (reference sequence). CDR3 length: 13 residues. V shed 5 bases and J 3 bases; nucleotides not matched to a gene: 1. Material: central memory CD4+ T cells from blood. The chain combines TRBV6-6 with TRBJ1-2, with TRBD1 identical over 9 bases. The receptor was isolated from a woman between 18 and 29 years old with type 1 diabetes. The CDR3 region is CASSRDRDYGYTF. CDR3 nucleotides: TGTGCCAGCAGTAGGGACAGGGACTATGGCTACACCTTC.